The 25 T cell receptor beta chains given below trace back to one sample, sequenced in a study of blood T cell repertoires in COVID-19. Assay used: immunoSEQ multiplex PCR; TCRdb lists only in-frame clones, some missing. The sample has under 200,000 clones; over 75% are singletons. The sample taken for sequencing was peripheral blood. These receptors originate from a man between 65 and 79 years old with active or convalescent COVID-19.

V usage is TRBV7-2 and J usage is TRBJ2-1; TRBD2 is a possible D gene (6 bases). CDR1 and CDR2 (germline): SGHTA, FQGNSA. Trimming shortened V by 5 bases and J by 5 bases, and 10 bases separated the two germline ends. The CDR3 has 13 amino acids. The CDR3 DNA sequence: TGTGCCAGCAGCCGGGGGACGGACAATGAGCAGTTCTTC. Its protein product is CASSRGTDNEQFF.

This chain uses TRBV28 with TRBJ1-2; D is ambiguous. There are 12 residues in the CDR3. The germline CDR1 and CDR2 sequences are MDHEN and SYDVKM. The V and J ends lost 2 bases and 1 base respectively, with 2 bases between them. The CDR3 protein is CASSLRNYGYTF. CDR3 bases: TGTGCCAGCAGTTTACGTAACTATGGCTACACCTTC.

The V call is TRBV2, the J call TRBJ2-5; D is possibly TRBD1 (6 bases). The CDR3 consists of 12 residues. Trimming stripped 3 bases from V and 7 bases from J, with 9 bases between. Germline V gene data show CDR1 as SNHLY and CDR2 as FYNNEI. The CDR3 bases are TGTGCCAGCAGTGACAGGGGCGCGACCCAGTACTTC. This sequence encodes CASSDRGATQYF.

The V and J genes are TRBV19 and TRBJ1-2; no reliable D call. V gave up 6 bases and J gave up 2 bases, with 10 bases separating them. Germline lookup yields CDR1 LNHDA and CDR2 SQIVND (reference sequence). This CDR3 comprises 13 residues. DNA of the CDR3: TGTGCCAGTAGCATGGAACTAAACTATGGCTACACCTTC. This gives the protein CASSMELNYGYTF.

In its sample, this clone was seen a few times. The J gene is TRBJ2-7, the V gene TRBV5-4, with D perhaps TRBD2 (5 bases). The CDR3 is made up of 13 amino acids. Deletions cut 3 bases from V and 4 bases from J, with 11 bases between. Germline assignment: CDR1 SGHNT and CDR2 YYREEE (reference sequence). The CDR3 is CASSSGGGYEQYF. The CDR3, as DNA: TGTGCCAGCAGCTCCGGAGGCGGATACGAGCAGTACTTC.

V gene TRBV5-1 combines with J gene TRBJ1-2; a weak D match, TRBD1 (5 bases). Per the germline V gene, CDR1 is SGHRS and CDR2 is YFSETQ. Between the trimmed V and J ends, which lost 0 bases and 3 bases, there was a span of 12 bases. CDR3 length: 15 amino acids. The CDR3 DNA follows: TGCGCCAGCAGCTTGGAGGACGGGGGACACTATGGCTACACCTTC. It is translated as CASSLEDGGHYGYTF. Variable domain in full (rest from reference TRBV5-1 and TRBJ1-2): KAGVTQTPRYLIKTRGQQVTLSCSPISGHRSVSWYQQTPGQGLQFLFEYFSETQRNKGNFPGRFSGRQFSNSRSEMNVSTLELGDSALYLCASSLEDGGHYGYTFGSGTRLTVV.

J is TRBJ1-6 and V is TRBV28; D perhaps matches TRBD1 (5 bases). The CDR3 is 14 amino acids. Germline V lookup: CDR1 MDHEN, CDR2 SYDVKM. V lost 2 bases and J lost 10, with 12 bases in between. The CDR3 sequence: CASSLRQTRSPLHF. In DNA, the CDR3 is TGTGCCAGCAGTTTACGACAGACTAGGTCACCCCTCCACTTT.

The chain has TRBV27 and TRBJ1-2; D possibly corresponds to TRBD1 (5 bases). Trimming removed 0 bases at V and 4 bases at J, with 9 bases between. Germline values: CDR1 MNHEY, CDR2 SMNVEV (reference sequence). This CDR3 contains 14 residues. CDR3 protein: CASSLSGLTYGYTF. DNA of the CDR3: TGTGCCAGCAGTTTATCGGGACTAACCTATGGCTACACCTTC.

The chain recombines TRBV9 with TRBJ2-1, with TRBD2 identical over 8 bases. Trimming removed 2 bases from V and 1 base from J; junction bases left unmatched: 11. Germline CDR1 SGDLS, CDR2 YYNGEE. The CDR3 spans 18 residues. CDR3 residues: CASSVRAASGPSYNEQFF. The CDR3 region has the DNA TGTGCCAGCAGCGTGAGAGCAGCTAGCGGGCCATCCTACAATGAGCAGTTCTTC.

V and J are TRBV7-9 and TRBJ1-2; 9 bases map to TRBD1. The germline V gene has CDR1 SEHNR and CDR2 FQNEAQ (reference sequence). The CDR3 consists of 15 residues. Trimming took 5 bases from V and 4 from J; bases not matched to a gene: 8. The CDR3 reads CASSTATGGGYGYTF. The CDR3 DNA is TGTGCCAGCAGCACTGCCACAGGGGGCGGCTATGGCTACACCTTC. The full variable domain, its missing parts supplied by reference TRBV7-9 and TRBJ1-2, is DTGVSQNPRHKITKRGQNVTFRCDPISEHNRLYWYRQTLGQGPEFLTYFQNEAQLEKSRLLSDRFSAERPKGSFSTLEIQRTEQGDSAMYLCASSTATGGGYGYTFGSGTRLTVV.

The chain links TRBV7-9 to TRBJ2-1, with TRBD1 as a possible D gene (5 bases). Germline CDR1 is SEHNR and CDR2 is FQNEAQ (reference sequence). The CDR3 totals 15 residues. The V gene lost 0 bases and the J gene lost 6 bases, with 12 bases spanning the gap. The CDR3 DNA reads TGTGCCAGCAGCTTAGCAGGGGCGCAAGGCAATGAGCAGTTCTTC. Its protein is CASSLAGAQGNEQFF.

The chain joins TRBV21-1 to TRBJ1-5; the table names TRBD1, a call not compared with the DNA. TRBV21-1 is a listed pseudogene. The CDR3 loop spans 15 amino acids. The CDR3 spells CASSKVSGGNQPQHF. The CDR3 DNA is TGTGCCAGCAGCAAAGTATCAGGGGGCAATCAGCCCCAGCATTTT.

This clone was detected only a few times. CDR3 region: CASSSQGQGEAFF. CDR3 nucleotides: TGTGCCAGCAGCTCTCAGGGTCAGGGGGAAGCTTTCTTT. V usage is TRBV11-3 and J usage is TRBJ1-1; perhaps TRBD1 as D (6 bases). The CDR3 length is 13 residues. V was cut by 4 bases and J by 8 bases, with 14 bases left in between. CDR1 and CDR2 from the germline V gene are SGHNT and YENEEA.

DNA for the CDR3: TGTGCCAGCAGCCCATGGGGTGGAGGCACTGAAGCTTTCTTT. As protein: CASSPWGGGTEAFF. The J gene is TRBJ1-1, the V gene TRBV16; D not certain. Trimming cost V 4 bases and J 4 bases, with 13 bases left between them. The germline V gene has CDR1 KGHSY and CDR2 FQNENV. This CDR3 has 14 amino acids.

This clone was observed a few times. The chain links TRBV4-1 to TRBJ2-5, with D possibly being TRBD1 (6 bases). Germline V gene lookup returns CDR1 MGHRA and CDR2 YSYEKL. V shed 4 bases and J shed 3 bases, with 18 bases lying between them. The CDR3 has 16 residues. CDR3 nucleotides: TGCGCCAGCAGCCCCCCTAACCCCACAGGGAAAGAGACCCAGTACTTC. Translation: CASSPPNPTGKETQYF.

This chain joins TRBV5-4 and TRBJ2-7; perhaps TRBD1 as D (5 bases). CDR1 and CDR2 (germline): SGHNT, YYREEE (reference sequence). The CDR3 totals 15 residues. V dropped 4 bases and J dropped 2 bases, with 16 bases sitting between them. CDR3 in amino acids: CASSGLEGATYEQYF. Here the CDR3 DNA reads TGTGCCAGCAGCGGCCTAGAAGGGGCGACCTACGAGCAGTACTTC.

This rearrangement joins TRBV30 to TRBJ1-6, with D unresolved. This CDR3 is built from 13 residues. The germline gives CDR1 GTSNPN, CDR2 SVGIG (reference sequence). Trimming left V 0 bases short and J 10 bases short, with 10 bases between. In nucleotides, the CDR3 is TGTGCCTGGAGTGTACGAGGAAGCTCACCCCTCCACTTT. Encoded protein: CAWSVRGSSPLHF.

To note about this clone: The junction does not match germline at one end; this may be a read error. V gene TRBV10-3 combines with J gene TRBJ1-2; D is undetermined. Germline CDR1 ENHRY, CDR2 SYGVKD. CDR3 length equals 12 residues. CDR3 nucleotide sequence: TGTGCCATCAGTGAGGAAGGCGGGCCCATCGCCTTC. It yields the protein CAISEEGGPIAF.

There are a few counts of this clone. This sequence joins TRBV7-9 and TRBJ2-1, with D possibly matching TRBD2 (5 bases). From germline, CDR1 is SEHNR and CDR2 FQNEAQ (reference sequence). The V gene lost 3 bases and the J gene lost 6 bases, with 9 bases spanning the gap. There are 13 residues in the CDR3. CDR3 nucleotides: TGTGCCAGCAGCTTCGGGATTCTCAATGAGCAGTTCTTC. Translation gives CASSFGILNEQFF. The whole variable domain, filled in from reference TRBV7-9 and TRBJ2-1, reads DTGVSQNPRHKITKRGQNVTFRCDPISEHNRLYWYRQTLGQGPEFLTYFQNEAQLEKSRLLSDRFSAERPKGSFSTLEIQRTEQGDSAMYLCASSFGILNEQFFGPGTRLTVL.

The V call is TRBV2, the J call TRBJ2-1; 13 bases match TRBD2. Trimming removed 6 bases from V and 8 bases from J; junction bases left unmatched: 4. Germline CDR1 SNHLY, CDR2 FYNNEI. This CDR3 contains 14 residues. The CDR3: CASRLAGGPYEQFF. The CDR3 DNA reads as TGTGCCAGCAGACTAGCGGGAGGGCCCTATGAGCAGTTCTTC.

There are a few counts of this clone. Other DNA sequences of this sample code for an identical CDR3. The chain joins TRBV27 to TRBJ1-1; no clear D gene. The CDR3 loop spans 13 amino acids. CDR1 and CDR2 (germline): MNHEY, SMNVEV (reference sequence). V gave up 2 bases and J gave up 1 base, with 5 bases separating them. The CDR3 nucleotides read TGTGCCAGCAGTTTAAGTAGGAACACTGAAGCTTTCTTT. Encoded protein: CASSLSRNTEAFF.

The chain uses TRBV3-1 (or the pseudogene TRBV3-2) and TRBJ2-1, with D possibly TRBD2 on 7 matching bases. Germline CDR1 is LGHDT and CDR2 is YNNKEL (reference sequence). The CDR3 totals 15 residues. V was shortened by 7 bases and J by 0 bases, with 13 bases between the two germline ends. The CDR3 region has the DNA TGTGCCAGCAAGGGGGGCGGGAGCTCCTACAATGAGCAGTTCTTC. This codes for CASKGGGSSYNEQFF.

This rearrangement joins TRBV5-6 to TRBJ1-1; TRBD1 matches 7 bases. V trimming: 2 bases; J trimming: 4 bases; junction bases outside the gene matches: 5. The germline V gene encodes CDR1 SGHDT and CDR2 YYEEEE. The CDR3 covers 14 residues. Here the CDR3 reads CASSFLTGVTEAFF. The DNA for the CDR3 is TGTGCCAGCAGCTTTCTTACAGGGGTCACTGAAGCTTTCTTT.

The V gene is TRBV7-9, the J gene TRBJ2-1; a weak D match, TRBD2 (6 bases). The V end was cut by 3 bases, the J end by 9 bases, with 18 bases between. Germline lookup yields CDR1 SEHNR and CDR2 FQNEAQ (reference sequence). This CDR3 is built from 15 residues. The CDR3 reads CASSFLSGVSAEQFF. The CDR3 coding sequence is TGTGCCAGCAGCTTCTTGTCGGGGGTTAGTGCTGAGCAGTTCTTC.

This chain connects TRBV5-1 to TRBJ2-5; 7 bases are shared with TRBD1. CDR3 length: 13 residues. CDR1 is SGHRS, CDR2 YFSETQ, per germline. V was clipped by 5 bases and J by 2 bases; unmatched bases: 3. This chain's CDR3 is CASSGDSQETQYF. DNA for the CDR3: TGCGCCAGCAGTGGGGACAGTCAAGAGACCCAGTACTTC. Combining the CDR3 with reference TRBV5-1 and TRBJ2-5 gives the whole variable domain KAGVTQTPRYLIKTRGQQVTLSCSPISGHRSVSWYQQTPGQGLQFLFEYFSETQRNKGNFPGRFSGRQFSNSRSEMNVSTLELGDSALYLCASSGDSQETQYFGPGTRLLVL.